What follows are 9 T cell receptor beta chains derived from one specimen sequenced in a study of blood T cell repertoires in COVID-19. Method: immunoSEQ multiplex PCR; TCRdb's copy keeps in-frame clones and lacks some. Of around 200,000 clones listed, roughly nine tenths are singletons. Sequencing was done on a sample of peripheral blood. The receptors originated from a man aged 35 to 55 with acute or convalescent COVID-19.

J is TRBJ2-3 and V is TRBV10-3; the match to TRBD2 covers 7 bases. The CDR3 sequence is 17 residues long. The junction had 9 bases not matched to a gene; V was cut back by 2 bases and J by 1 base. Germline V gene sequence: CDR1 ENHRY, CDR2 SYGVKD. CDR3 loop: CAISETSVEVGTDTQYF. In nucleotides, the CDR3 is TGTGCCATCAGTGAGACTAGCGTAGAGGTTGGCACAGATACGCAGTATTTT.

This clone turned up a few times. The rearrangement uses TRBV27 and TRBJ1-5; 11 bases are a match to TRBD1. This CDR3 is 16 amino acids long. Germline CDR1 MNHEY, CDR2 SMNVEV (reference sequence). V lost 5 bases and J lost 9; bases outside the gene matches: 12. DNA for the CDR3: TGTGCCAGCAGTGCAAACCGGGACAGGGGGACTTGGCCCCAGCATTTT. Protein: CASSANRDRGTWPQHF.

This clone was recorded once. J is TRBJ2-4 and V is TRBV6-5, with 11 positions matching TRBD1. CDR1 MNHEY and CDR2 SVGAGI come from the germline V gene. This CDR3 region has 13 residues. V lost 6 bases to trimming and J lost 8 bases; unmatched junction nucleotides: 3. CDR3 amino acids: CASRGTGGDIQYF. The CDR3 DNA is TGTGCCAGCAGGGGGACAGGGGGAGACATTCAGTACTTC.

This chain joins TRBV7-9 and TRBJ1-5, with D unresolved. Between the trimmed V and J ends, which lost 1 base and 0 bases, there was a span of 4 bases. The CDR3 has 14 residues. Germline CDR1 reads SEHNR; CDR2 reads FQNEAQ (reference sequence). The CDR3 region is CASSLDGSNQPQHF. The CDR3 DNA is TGTGCCAGCAGCTTAGACGGTAGCAATCAGCCCCAGCATTTT.

The chain combines TRBV7-9 with TRBJ2-7; D uncertain. The CDR3 has 12 residues. V dropped 5 bases and J dropped 4 bases, with 9 bases sitting between them. Germline values: CDR1 SEHNR, CDR2 FQNEAQ (reference sequence). The CDR3 reads CASSAQVYEQYF. The CDR3 DNA reads TGTGCCAGCAGCGCCCAGGTGTACGAGCAGTACTTC.

The CDR3 sequence is CASSLVLAFGEQFF. DNA for the CDR3: TGTGCCAGCAGCTTGGTACTAGCGTTCGGTGAGCAGTTCTTC. The chain links TRBV5-8 to TRBJ2-1; 7 bases agree with TRBD2. Germline V gives CDR1 SGHTS, CDR2 YDEGEE. This CDR3 has 14 residues. The V and J ends lost 0 bases and 9 bases, in that order; junction bases with no gene match: 6.

The chain recombines TRBV10-3 with TRBJ2-1; the match to TRBD1 covers 12 bases. The CDR3 is 13 residues long. Per germline, CDR1 ENHRY and CDR2 SYGVKD. The V segment lost 11 bases and the J segment 8 bases; nucleotides outside the gene matches: 7. In DNA, the CDR3 is TGTGCCCTAAGGGGGACAGGGGGCGATGAGCAGTTCTTC. As protein: CALRGTGGDEQFF.

The J gene is TRBJ2-7, the V gene TRBV7-3; 8 bases agree with TRBD1. With 5 bases clipped from V and 6 bases from J, the junction kept 12 bases outside the gene matches. The CDR3 loop spans 15 amino acids. Germline CDR1 is SGHTA and CDR2 is FQGTGA. The CDR3 loop reads CASSPQSTGTGEQYF. The CDR3 coding sequence is TGTGCCAGCAGCCCCCAATCGACCGGGACAGGCGAGCAGTACTTC.

This rearrangement joins TRBV29-1 to TRBJ2-7; D is unresolved. Trimming removed 5 bases from V and 3 bases from J, with 2 bases in between. In germline, CDR1 is SQVTM, CDR2 ANQGSEA. The CDR3 runs 9 residues. CDR3 residues: CSVHYEQYF. The CDR3 region has the DNA TGCAGCGTTCACTACGAGCAGTACTTC.